These 31 T cell receptor beta chains were all obtained from the same sample, sequenced in a study of T-cell memory formation after mild COVID-19. In TCRdb, the 5' RACE reads were re-called with MiXCR into one record per CDR3 protein. The sample contains 100,000 to 120,000 distinct CDR3 sequences, 20% to 25% of which appear only once. Sequenced material: PBMCs or a T cell subset sorted from them (not recorded which). These TCRs come from a man in his late teens or twenties who had mild COVID-19 (a few samples of this study predate the infection). Cell type and time point are not known.

This clonotype has only a few counts. This chain links TRBV12-3 or TRBV12-4 with TRBJ2-2, with TRBD2 matching over 10 bases. V was clipped by 5 bases and J by 6 bases; unmatched bases: 3. The CDR3 runs to 14 residues. CDR3 sequence reads: CASSQGTSAGELFF. The CDR3 DNA is TGTGCCAGCAGTCAAGGGACTAGCGCCGGGGAGCTGTTTTTT.

This clonotype was observed a few times. The rearrangement uses TRBV7-2 and TRBJ2-7; 8 nucleotides agree with TRBD1. Trimming at V came to 5 bases and at J to 0 bases, leaving 9 bases not matched to a gene. The CDR3 extends over 16 amino acids. CDR1 is SGHTA and CDR2 is FQGNSA in the germline V gene. DNA for the CDR3: TGTGCCAGCAGCACACCTAGACAGGGGCTCTCCTACGAGCAGTACGTC. Translation gives CASSTPRQGLSYEQYV.

The chain employs TRBV20-1 and TRBJ2-5; TRBD1 agrees at 7 bases. The V segment lost 6 bases and the J segment 4 bases; nucleotides outside the gene matches: 14. CDR1 and CDR2 (germline): DFQATT, SNEGSKA (reference sequence). The CDR3 totals 15 residues. The CDR3 spells CSARGGRQGRETQYF. The CDR3 DNA reads as TGCAGTGCCAGGGGTGGGAGACAGGGTCGAGAGACCCAGTACTTC.

In this sample, this clonotype turned up a few times. This chain links TRBV7-2 with TRBJ2-7, with D uncertain. V was cut by 5 bases and J by 4 bases, with 9 bases left in between. CDR1 is SGHTA and CDR2 is FQGNSA in the germline V gene. This CDR3 contains 12 residues. CDR3 bases: TGTGCCAGCAGCCGCGATGGGTACGAGCAGTACGTC. Translation: CASSRDGYEQYV.

The chain employs TRBV2 and TRBJ1-2; 10 bases match TRBD1. The germline V gene has CDR1 SNHLY and CDR2 FYNNEI. After removal of 5 bases from V and 4 bases from J, the junction contained 16 bases not matched to a gene. This CDR3 is 18 amino acids long. The CDR3 is CASSPGDGTGDRTYGYTF. CDR3 bases: TGTGCCAGCAGTCCGGGGGACGGGACAGGGGACCGTACCTATGGCTACACCTTC.

The chain has TRBV27 and TRBJ1-2, with TRBD1 identical over 8 bases. This CDR3 is built from 13 residues. Per germline, CDR1 MNHEY and CDR2 SMNVEV (reference sequence). V lost 5 bases to trimming and J lost 4 bases; unmatched junction nucleotides: 3. CDR3 loop: CASSLGTGYGYTF. CDR3 sequence (DNA): TGTGCCAGCAGTCTCGGGACAGGCTATGGCTACACCTTC.

The table lists this clonotype with a few counts. The V and J genes are TRBV7-2 and TRBJ2-5; TRBD2 matches at 7 bases. V trimming: 3 bases; J trimming: 3 bases; junction bases outside the gene matches: 7. CDR3 length: 15 amino acids. Germline V gene sequence: CDR1 SGHTA, CDR2 FQGNSA. The CDR3 sequence: CASSLRRGGEETQYF. CDR3 bases: TGTGCCAGCAGCTTGCGTCGCGGGGGAGAAGAGACCCAGTACTTC.

The chain recombines TRBV15 with TRBJ2-1, with D perhaps TRBD1 or TRBD2 (5 bases each). This CDR3 has 16 amino acids. The germline gives CDR1 LNHNV, CDR2 YYDKDF (reference sequence). The V gene lost 3 bases and the J gene lost 5 bases, with 17 bases spanning the gap. The CDR3 DNA reads TGTGCCACCAGCAGGTATGGGACGGAGCTCGACAATGAGCAGTTCTTC. This encodes CATSRYGTELDNEQFF.

This chain connects TRBV27 to TRBJ1-1; TRBD1 is a possible D gene (5 bases). This CDR3 spans 14 amino acids. The germline V gene has CDR1 MNHEY and CDR2 SMNVEV (reference sequence). V was trimmed by 10 bases and J by 0 bases, leaving 15 bases between them. The CDR3 region is CATSGGGVNTEAFF. The DNA of the CDR3 is TGTGCCACCAGCGGGGGGGGAGTGAACACTGAAGCTTTCTTT.

The chain carries TRBV28 and TRBJ2-7; 9 nucleotides match TRBD1. In germline, CDR1 is MDHEN, CDR2 SYDVKM. This CDR3 has 18 residues. The ends lost 5 bases at V and 0 bases at J; junction bases unmatched: 14. CDR3 sequence: CASSPSRGVGQGSYEQYV. The DNA for the CDR3 is TGTGCCAGCAGTCCCTCACGGGGAGTGGGACAGGGCTCCTACGAGCAGTACGTC.

This chain links TRBV7-9 with TRBJ2-7; weak D call: TRBD1 (6 bases). The length of the CDR3 is 14 residues. Germline loops: CDR1 SEHNR, CDR2 FQNEAQ (reference sequence). Trimming shortened V by 5 bases and J by 4 bases, and 15 bases separated the two germline ends. CDR3 amino acids: CASSRTGPSYEQYF. CDR3 coding DNA: TGTGCCAGCAGCCGAACAGGGCCCTCATACGAGCAGTACTTC.

V usage is TRBV9 and J usage is TRBJ1-2; D is uncertain. CDR1 is SGDLS, CDR2 YYNGEE, per germline. The CDR3 is 14 amino acids. Trimming pared 1 base from V and 3 bases from J, leaving 10 bases between. CDR3 nucleotides: TGTGCCAGCAGCGTATATAAGTACGACTATGGCTACACCTTC. Translated: CASSVYKYDYGYTF.

The chain is built from TRBV2 and TRBJ2-7; 7 positions agree with TRBD2. V shed 3 bases and J 3 bases; nucleotides not matched to a gene: 5. CDR1 is SNHLY and CDR2 is FYNNEI in the germline V gene. CDR3 length: 14 amino acids. CDR3 loop: CASSEGGSRYEQYF. The CDR3 bases are TGTGCCAGCAGTGAGGGCGGGAGCCGCTACGAGCAGTACTTC. Full variable domain (remainder filled in from reference TRBV2 and TRBJ2-7): EPEVTQTPSHQVTQMGQEVILRCVPISNHLYFYWYRQILGQKVEFLVSFYNNEISEKSEIFDDQFSVERPDGSNFTLKIRSTKLEDSAMYFCASSEGGSRYEQYFGPGTRLTVT.

This clonotype has only a few counts. The chain is built from TRBV4-1 and TRBJ2-1; D possibly corresponds to TRBD1 (6 bases). Deletions cut 4 bases from V and 4 bases from J, with 20 bases between. The CDR3 extends over 17 amino acids. CDR1 is MGHRA and CDR2 is YSYEKL in the germline V gene. DNA for the CDR3: TGCGCCAGCAGCCTGATGAAACAGGGCTCCCATTACAATGAGCAGTTCTTC. It yields the protein CASSLMKQGSHYNEQFF.

The chain carries TRBV6-2 or TRBV6-3 and TRBJ1-5; D ambiguous. Germline V CDR1 and CDR2: MNHEY, SVGEGT. The CDR3 extends over 12 amino acids. The ends were cut back, 6 bases at V and 5 bases at J, with 8 bases in the middle. The CDR3 is CASSYSDQPQHF. The CDR3 DNA reads TGTGCCAGCAGCTACAGCGATCAGCCCCAGCATTTT.

The chain links TRBV12-3 or TRBV12-4 to TRBJ2-3; 8 positions agree with TRBD2. The CDR3 sequence is 17 residues long. V shed 5 bases and J 0 bases; nucleotides not matched to a gene: 10. The CDR3 protein is CASSRKGLGPSTDTQYF. The CDR3 DNA sequence: TGTGCCAGCAGTCGAAAGGGACTAGGCCCTAGCACAGATACGCAGTATTTT.

CDR3 nucleotide sequence: TGTGCCAGCAGTTATGGGGCCTATGGCTACACCTTC. Its protein is CASSYGAYGYTF. The V gene is TRBV6-2 or TRBV6-3, the J gene TRBJ1-2; D may be TRBD1 (5 bases). V lost 3 bases and J 4 bases, leaving 6 bases between the germline ends. The CDR3 has 12 amino acids. Germline CDR1 is MNHEY and CDR2 is SVGEGT.

The V and J genes are TRBV7-2 and TRBJ2-2, with 10 nucleotides matching TRBD2. The trim removed 5 bases at V and 7 bases at J, leaving 7 bases unmatched. The CDR3 consists of 15 residues. The germline V gene encodes CDR1 SGHTA and CDR2 FQGNSA. The DNA of the CDR3 is TGTGCCAGCAGCCAGGCGGGACTAGCGATCGGGGAGCTGTTTTTT. Its translation is CASSQAGLAIGELFF.

V is TRBV3-1 and J is TRBJ2-6; D uncertain. CDR3 length: 16 residues. CDR1 LGHDT and CDR2 YNNKEL come from the germline V gene (reference sequence). Trimming left V 2 bases short and J 0 bases short, with 8 bases between. The CDR3 DNA follows: TGTGCCAGCAGCCAACGCCCTAGCTCTGGGGCCAACGTCCTGACTTTC. It is translated as CASSQRPSSGANVLTF.

This clonotype was picked up a small number of times. J is TRBJ1-2 and V is TRBV4-1; TRBD1 agrees at 9 bases. Germline lookup yields CDR1 MGHRA and CDR2 YSYEKL. After removal of 7 bases from V and 6 bases from J, the junction contained 6 bases not matched to a gene. This CDR3 has 13 residues. The CDR3 reads CASTTGGQNGYTF. In DNA form, the CDR3 reads TGCGCCAGCACTACAGGGGGCCAGAATGGCTACACCTTC.

This chain links TRBV12-3 or TRBV12-4 with TRBJ1-2, with D perhaps TRBD1 (5 bases). Trimming left V 6 bases short and J 3 bases short, with 11 bases between. The CDR3 length is 13 residues. CDR3 sequence (DNA): TGTGCCAGCAGCCCGGGGGGGGACTATGGCTACACCTTC. Translation gives CASSPGGDYGYTF.

The chain couples TRBV20-1 to TRBJ2-3; tentatively, D is TRBD2 (6 bases). The CDR3 runs to 14 residues. The V gene's germline CDR1 is DFQATT and CDR2 SNEGSKA (reference sequence). Trimming took 5 bases from V and 4 from J, leaving 16 bases between them. CDR3 sequence: CSAFVEGLSDTQYF. DNA of the CDR3: TGCAGTGCTTTCGTGGAGGGCTTATCAGATACGCAGTATTTT.

This clonotype was seen a few times. The genes are TRBV20-1 and TRBJ1-5; D not certain. V dropped 8 bases and J dropped 3 bases, with 11 bases sitting between them. The CDR3 consists of 12 residues. Germline lookup yields CDR1 DFQATT and CDR2 SNEGSKA (reference sequence). This CDR3 is CSLLQDNQPQHF. DNA for the CDR3: TGCAGTCTATTGCAGGACAATCAGCCCCAGCATTTT.

The rearrangement links TRBV7-8 to TRBJ2-1, with 9 bases that match TRBD2. The germline V gene has CDR1 SGHVS and CDR2 FQNEAQ. This CDR3 has 13 residues. Trimming cost V 5 bases and J 9 bases; bases outside gene matches: 5. The chain's CDR3 is CASSPGTSTEQFF. The CDR3 bases are TGTGCCAGCAGCCCAGGGACTAGCACTGAGCAGTTCTTC.

This clonotype was seen once. As DNA, the CDR3 is TGTGCCAGCAGCTTCCGGGCCGGGGAGTACAATGAGCAGTTCTTC. Translated: CASSFRAGEYNEQFF. J is TRBJ2-1 and V is TRBV7-2; D is perhaps TRBD2 (5 bases). This CDR3 is 15 amino acids long. V lost 3 bases and J lost 4, with 13 bases in between. Germline CDR1 is SGHTA and CDR2 is FQGNSA. Full variable domain (missing parts from reference TRBV7-2 and TRBJ2-1): GAGVSQSPSNKVTEKGKDVELRCDPISGHTALYWYRQSLGQGLEFLIYFQGNSAPDKSGLPSDRFSAERTGGSVSTLTIQRTQQEDSAVYLCASSFRAGEYNEQFFGPGTRLTVL.

The CDR3 DNA follows: TGTGCCAGTGAACCGTCCCACGGATCGAGCAATCAGCCCCAGCATTTT. This translates into CASEPSHGSSNQPQHF. V is TRBV19 and J is TRBJ1-5; D not certain. The CDR3 contains 16 residues. Trimming pared 8 bases from V and 1 base from J, leaving 18 bases between. Germline loops: CDR1 LNHDA, CDR2 SQIVND (reference sequence).

This chain uses TRBV12-3 or TRBV12-4 with TRBJ2-5; 12 bases fit TRBD2. J gave up 5 bases and V 4 bases, and 5 bases lay outside the gene matches. This CDR3 region has 15 residues. In DNA, the CDR3 is TGTGCCAGCAGTTCCCGACTAGCGGGGGTTGAGACCCAGTACTTC. This sequence encodes CASSSRLAGVETQYF.

The V call is TRBV18, the J call TRBJ2-7; D might be TRBD1 (6 bases). Trimming left V 6 bases short and J 3 bases short, with 12 bases between. The CDR3 is 13 residues long. Per the germline V gene, CDR1 is KGHSH and CDR2 is LQKENI. CDR3 DNA sequence: TGTGCCAGCTCTACCGGACAGCTCTACGAGCAGTACTTC. Translation gives CASSTGQLYEQYF.

The CDR3: CASSDSTSGGTGELFF. The CDR3 coding sequence is TGTGCCAGCAGTGACTCAACAAGCGGGGGAACCGGGGAGCTGTTTTTT. V and J are TRBV6-4 and TRBJ2-2, with TRBD2 matching 8 bases. The V segment lost 0 bases and the J segment 5 bases; nucleotides outside the gene matches: 5. Germline CDR1 reads MRHNA; CDR2 reads SNTAGT. CDR3 length equals 16 residues.

The rearrangement links TRBV6-4 to TRBJ2-1, with TRBD2 matching 9 bases. V trimming: 3 bases; J trimming: 7 bases; junction bases outside the gene matches: 7. The CDR3 sequence is 15 residues long. CDR1 is MRHNA, CDR2 SNTAGT, per germline. CDR3 coding DNA: TGTGCCAGCAGTGAAGGCCTAGCGGGGAAAAATGAGCAGTTCTTC. This sequence encodes CASSEGLAGKNEQFF.

In this sample, this clonotype turned up a few times. The chain combines TRBV7-9 with TRBJ1-1; TRBD1 matches at 11 bases. J lost 5 bases, V lost 1 base, and 6 bases had no gene match. The CDR3 consists of 16 residues. CDR1 and CDR2 (germline): SEHNR, FQNEAQ (reference sequence). CDR3 region: CASSLGGTGGGTEAFF. The CDR3 DNA is TGTGCCAGCAGCTTAGGTGGGACAGGGGGAGGTACTGAAGCTTTCTTT.